The clone carrying this T cell receptor (beta chain) has more than one count but fewer than ten. This sample is drawn from a study of Ad26.COV2.S vaccination and SARS-CoV-2 variants. Study context: The study gave Ad26.COV2.S intramuscularly, once or twice 56 days apart.

The CDR3 is 18 amino acids. Trimming pared 2 bases from V and 0 bases from J, leaving 14 bases between. Germline V lookup: CDR1 MNHNS, CDR2 SASEGT. Treatment described: 15 to 20 received Ad26.COV2.S at low or high dose, single or two shots; 5 received placebo; per-sample allocation not given. Sampling took place 63 days after the first vaccine or placebo injection. Using immunoSEQ multiplex PCR, the repertoire was profiled, and TCRdb retains in-frame clones only, with some absent. This repertoire shows approximately 480,000 clones, about 83% found once; its top ten account for roughly 13%. The clonotype originates from a person between 18 and 65 years old who received the Ad26.COV2.S COVID-19 vaccine or a placebo. The sequences come from peripheral blood, collected in a trial of Ad26.COV2.S vaccine versus placebo. The V gene is TRBV6-1, the J gene TRBJ1-6, with D possibly being TRBD1 (5 bases). The CDR3 loop is CASSEWGLGDSYNSPLHF. The CDR3 coding sequence is TGTGCCAGCAGTGAATGGGGGTTGGGGGACTCCTATAATTCACCCCTCCACTTT.